Presented here are 27 T cell receptor beta chains from one specimen sequenced in a study of blood T cell repertoires in COVID-19. Assay used: immunoSEQ multiplex PCR; TCRdb lists only in-frame clones, some missing. Among around 260,000 clones listed, around 80% were seen once. Specimen: PBMCs or T cells enriched from blood (not recorded which). These receptors came from a man aged 25-45 years with acute COVID-19.

The V gene is TRBV18, the J gene TRBJ2-1, with D unresolved. This CDR3 has 14 amino acids. The V gene lost 3 bases and the J gene lost 5 bases, with 11 bases spanning the gap. Germline CDR1 KGHSH, CDR2 LQKENI. CDR3 residues: CASSPVARHNEQFF. The CDR3 coding sequence is TGTGCCAGCTCACCGGTAGCCCGCCACAATGAGCAGTTCTTC.

V and J are TRBV29-1 and TRBJ1-3; a weak D match, TRBD1 (5 bases). V lost 6 bases, J lost 4 bases, and 16 bases lay in between. The germline gives CDR1 SQVTM, CDR2 ANQGSEA. CDR3 length equals 14 residues. The CDR3 loop is CSVLGGAVGNTIYF. In nucleotides, the CDR3 is TGCAGCGTGCTGGGAGGGGCGGTGGGAAACACCATATATTTT. The variable domain in full, with the rest retrieved from reference TRBV29-1 and TRBJ1-3, is SAVISQKPSRDICQRGTSLTIQCQVDSQVTMMFWYRQQPGQSLTLIATANQGSEATYESGFVIDKFPISRPNLTFSTLTVSNMSPEDSSIYLCSVLGGAVGNTIYFGEGSWLTVV.

The gene calls are TRBV10-1 and TRBJ1-4, with D possibly matching TRBD1 (5 bases). CDR1 WNHNN and CDR2 SYGVQD come from the germline V gene (reference sequence). With 5 bases removed from V and 7 bases from J, the gap between germline ends came to 14 bases. CDR3 length: 14 amino acids. Here the CDR3 DNA reads TGCGCCAGCAGTCCCGGAGGGACTGGTGAAAAACTGTTTTTT. Its translation is CASSPGGTGEKLFF.

This chain joins TRBV6-5 and TRBJ2-5, with 7 bases that match TRBD1. This CDR3 has 15 amino acids. V was pared by 3 bases and J by 1 base, with 5 bases of the junction left unmatched. Germline V gene data show CDR1 as MNHEY and CDR2 as SVGAGI. The CDR3 region is CASSYGGQAQETQYF. The CDR3 coding sequence is TGTGCCAGCAGTTATGGAGGACAGGCCCAAGAGACCCAGTACTTC.

The V gene is TRBV24-1, the J gene TRBJ1-5; 7 bases are shared with TRBD1. Germline V gene data show CDR1 as KGHDR and CDR2 as SFDVKD. CDR3 size: 17 residues. Germline trimming cut 4 bases from V and 3 bases from J; bases unmatched to any gene: 11. The CDR3 coding sequence is TGTGCCACCAGTGACCCTGGACAGGCACCTAACAATCAGCCCCAGCATTTT. It yields the protein CATSDPGQAPNNQPQHF.

The genes are TRBV27 and TRBJ2-1; 8 bases align to TRBD1. The CDR3 has 16 residues. Germline V gene sequence: CDR1 MNHEY, CDR2 SMNVEV (reference sequence). With V trimmed by 2 bases and J by 6 bases, 9 bases remained unmatched. CDR3 in amino acids: CASSLRSGTGINEQFF. The CDR3 nucleotides are TGTGCCAGCAGTTTAAGATCCGGGACAGGTATCAATGAGCAGTTCTTC.

The chain carries TRBV19 and TRBJ1-1; D is undetermined. The CDR3 runs to 15 residues. Germline assignment: CDR1 LNHDA and CDR2 SQIVND (reference sequence). V lost 7 bases to trimming and J lost 1 base, with 16 bases between them. The CDR3 here is CASINSPRGNTEAFF. For the CDR3, the DNA is TGTGCCAGTATTAATAGCCCCCGGGGGAACACTGAAGCTTTCTTT. Full variable domain (missing parts from reference TRBV19 and TRBJ1-1): DGGITQSPKYLFRKEGQNVTLSCEQNLNHDAMYWYRQDPGQGLRLIYYSQIVNDFQKGDIAEGYSVSREKKESFPLTVTSAQKNPTAFYLCASINSPRGNTEAFFGQGTRLTVV.

The DNA for the CDR3 is TGTGCCAGTAGTATAGCGGGAGAAATCAATGAGCAGTTCTTC. Amino acid sequence: CASSIAGEINEQFF. The V and J genes are TRBV19 and TRBJ2-1; TRBD2 is a possible D gene (6 bases). Trimming left V 1 base short and J 6 bases short, with 10 bases between. Germline CDR1 LNHDA, CDR2 SQIVND (reference sequence). The CDR3 runs to 14 residues.

The rearrangement uses TRBV28 and TRBJ1-1; a weak D match, TRBD1 (5 bases). Trimming pared 5 bases from V and 4 bases from J, leaving 14 bases between. Germline V lookup: CDR1 MDHEN, CDR2 SYDVKM. The CDR3 extends over 14 amino acids. The CDR3 protein is CASSLRQRSTEAFF. The CDR3 DNA reads as TGTGCCAGCAGTCTGCGACAGAGAAGCACTGAAGCTTTCTTT. Variable domain in full (rest from reference TRBV28 and TRBJ1-1): DVKVTQSSRYLVKRTGEKVFLECVQDMDHENMFWYRQDPGLGLRLIYFSYDVKMKEKGDIPEGYSVSREKKERFSLILESASTNQTSMYLCASSLRQRSTEAFFGQGTRLTVV.

The chain links TRBV3-1 (or the pseudogene TRBV3-2) to TRBJ2-1; a possible D gene is TRBD2 (5 bases). Trimming removed 0 bases from V and 3 bases from J, with 12 bases in between. The CDR3 sequence is 16 residues long. Germline V lookup: CDR1 LGHDT, CDR2 YNNKEL (reference sequence). The CDR3 is CASSQEAGDHYNEQFF. Here the CDR3 DNA reads TGTGCCAGCAGCCAAGAGGCCGGGGATCACTACAATGAGCAGTTCTTC.

A word on this clone: The junction and the germline gene differ at one end; a read error may be behind it. The chain recombines TRBV5-1 with TRBJ1-4; TRBD1 matches 8 bases. The CDR3 loop spans 15 amino acids. Germline V lookup: CDR1 SGHRS, CDR2 YFSETQ. The CDR3 coding sequence is TGTGCCAGCAGCTCGTTAGGACAGGGTGGCGAAAAACTGTTTTTT. This gives the protein CASSSLGQGGEKLFF.

The V and J genes are TRBV5-1 and TRBJ2-3; D not resolved. Germline CDR1 is SGHRS and CDR2 is YFSETQ. Trimming pared 0 bases from V and 2 bases from J, leaving 7 bases between. The CDR3 consists of 14 residues. In DNA form, the CDR3 reads TGCGCCAGCAGCTTGGCGGGTCTCACAGATACGCAGTATTTT. Residues: CASSLAGLTDTQYF.

The CDR3 is CASKITGGYTEAFF. DNA for the CDR3: TGTGCCAGCAAAATAACAGGGGGATACACTGAAGCTTTCTTT. V gene TRBV25-1 combines with J gene TRBJ1-1; 8 bases align to TRBD1. CDR1 and CDR2 (germline): MGHDK, SYGVNS. The CDR3 has 14 residues. V shed 7 bases, J shed 3 bases, and the junction held 7 bases outside the gene matches.

V is TRBV28 and J is TRBJ1-2; TRBD1 aligns across 11 bases. The CDR3 extends over 13 amino acids. From germline, CDR1 is MDHEN and CDR2 SYDVKM. Germline trimming cut 4 bases from V and 7 bases from J; bases unmatched to any gene: 2. The CDR3 nucleotides read TGTGCCAGCAGTTCCGGACAGGGGGCTGGCTACACCTTC. Its protein product is CASSSGQGAGYTF.

This chain uses TRBV3-1 (or the pseudogene TRBV3-2) with TRBJ1-4, with 8 bases lining up with TRBD1. V gave up 1 base and J gave up 0 bases; unmatched junction bases: 1. CDR1 and CDR2 (germline): LGHDT, YNNKEL (reference sequence). CDR3 length equals 16 residues. The CDR3 protein is CASSQGTGSTNEKLFF. The CDR3 bases are TGTGCCAGCAGCCAAGGGACAGGGTCAACTAATGAAAAACTGTTTTTT.

V and J are TRBV5-6 and TRBJ2-3; D is uncertain. The germline V gene has CDR1 SGHDT and CDR2 YYEEEE. The V end was cut by 4 bases, the J end by 2 bases, with 14 bases between. The CDR3 loop spans 15 amino acids. The DNA for the CDR3 is TGTGCCAGCAGCCCGACCGCTACTATCACAGATACGCAGTATTTT. This sequence encodes CASSPTATITDTQYF.

This clone was picked up many times. The rearrangement uses TRBV10-3 and TRBJ2-3; tentative D call: TRBD1 (6 bases). CDR1 and CDR2 from the germline V gene are ENHRY and SYGVKD. This CDR3 is built from 15 residues. The germline V and J ends were trimmed by 4 bases and 0 bases, with 11 bases remaining between them. CDR3 DNA: TGTGCCATCAGTGCACGGACAGCCAGCACAGATACGCAGTATTTT. Its translation: CAISARTASTDTQYF.

The chain has TRBV6-5 and TRBJ1-2; no clear D. Germline V gene lookup returns CDR1 MNHEY and CDR2 SVGAGI. Trimming took 5 bases from V and 8 from J, leaving 18 bases between them. The CDR3 loop spans 14 amino acids. CDR3 protein: CASSPAGSVGGYTF. CDR3 in DNA: TGTGCCAGCAGTCCTGCCGGGTCGGTAGGCGGCTACACCTTC.

The rearrangement links TRBV9 to TRBJ2-1; no firm D call. In germline, CDR1 is SGDLS, CDR2 YYNGEE. This CDR3 spans 12 amino acids. Trimming cost V 4 bases and J 10 bases, with 12 bases left between them. CDR3 in amino acids: CASSPQNQEQFF. The CDR3 DNA sequence: TGTGCCAGCAGCCCCCAAAACCAGGAGCAGTTCTTC.

The V call is TRBV27, the J call TRBJ1-1; D unresolved. Germline loops: CDR1 MNHEY, CDR2 SMNVEV (reference sequence). V lost 2 bases and J lost 7, with 8 bases in between. The CDR3 contains 12 residues. CDR3 region: CASSLIGDEAFF. CDR3 bases: TGTGCCAGCAGTTTAATCGGAGATGAAGCTTTCTTT.

V is TRBV15 and J is TRBJ2-5; 8 bases are a match to TRBD2. This CDR3 region has 17 residues. After removal of 5 bases from V and 2 bases from J, the junction contained 13 bases not matched to a gene. Germline CDR1 reads LNHNV; CDR2 reads YYDKDF (reference sequence). CDR3 DNA: TGTGCCACCAGCCGAAGAGCAGGGGCTAGCGGGCAAGAGACCCAGTACTTC. As protein: CATSRRAGASGQETQYF.

The chain is built from TRBV6-5 and TRBJ2-7, with TRBD1 matching 8 bases. The germline CDR1 and CDR2 sequences are MNHEY and SVGAGI. After removal of 5 bases from V and 7 bases from J, the junction contained 7 bases not matched to a gene. This CDR3 is built from 13 residues. This CDR3 is CASSRQGLGEQYV. CDR3 DNA: TGTGCCAGCAGTCGACAGGGGCTGGGGGAGCAGTACGTC.

The genes are TRBV7-2 and TRBJ2-5; the match to TRBD1 covers 9 bases. The CDR3 is 13 residues long. Germline assignment: CDR1 SGHTA and CDR2 FQGNSA. V dropped 5 bases and J dropped 5; count of bases not matched to a gene: 3. CDR3 residues: CASSPDRGETQYF. In nucleotides, the CDR3 is TGTGCCAGCAGCCCTGACAGGGGGGAGACCCAGTACTTC. Drawing the rest from reference TRBV7-2 and TRBJ2-5, the complete variable domain is GAGVSQSPSNKVTEKGKDVELRCDPISGHTALYWYRQSLGQGLEFLIYFQGNSAPDKSGLPSDRFSAERTGGSVSTLTIQRTQQEDSAVYLCASSPDRGETQYFGPGTRLLVL.

In this sample, this clone turned up a few times. V usage is TRBV7-2 and J usage is TRBJ2-1; TRBD2 aligns across 10 bases. The V and J ends lost 4 bases and 5 bases, in that order; junction bases with no gene match: 8. The CDR3 totals 16 residues. CDR1 SGHTA and CDR2 FQGNSA come from the germline V gene. The CDR3 here is CASSSMGLAKNNEQFF. The DNA of the CDR3 is TGTGCCAGCAGCTCCATGGGACTAGCGAAAAACAATGAGCAGTTCTTC.

This chain uses TRBV5-4 with TRBJ2-7; D gene unclear. The V and J ends lost 2 bases and 6 bases respectively, with 9 bases between them. The germline gives CDR1 SGHNT, CDR2 YYREEE (reference sequence). The CDR3 contains 12 residues. CDR3 bases: TGTGCCAGCAGCTTCTTAGCTGGCGAGCAGTACGTC. Translating gives CASSFLAGEQYV.

The chain links TRBV10-3 to TRBJ1-5; possibly TRBD1 for D (5 bases). The CDR3 spans 14 residues. Germline V lookup: CDR1 ENHRY, CDR2 SYGVKD. The ends were cut back, 2 bases at V and 6 bases at J, with 11 bases in the middle. CDR3 DNA sequence: TGTGCCATCAGTGAGGGGGCGCAAGGTCAGCCCCAGCATTTT. Translated, it gives CAISEGAQGQPQHF.

This chain connects TRBV27 to TRBJ1-4; D not certain. This CDR3 spans 14 amino acids. CDR1 and CDR2 from the germline V gene are MNHEY and SMNVEV (reference sequence). V lost 4 bases and J lost 0, with 6 bases in between. CDR3 coding DNA: TGTGCCAGCAGTTGGACTGCAACTAATGAAAAACTGTTTTTT. Its protein is CASSWTATNEKLFF.